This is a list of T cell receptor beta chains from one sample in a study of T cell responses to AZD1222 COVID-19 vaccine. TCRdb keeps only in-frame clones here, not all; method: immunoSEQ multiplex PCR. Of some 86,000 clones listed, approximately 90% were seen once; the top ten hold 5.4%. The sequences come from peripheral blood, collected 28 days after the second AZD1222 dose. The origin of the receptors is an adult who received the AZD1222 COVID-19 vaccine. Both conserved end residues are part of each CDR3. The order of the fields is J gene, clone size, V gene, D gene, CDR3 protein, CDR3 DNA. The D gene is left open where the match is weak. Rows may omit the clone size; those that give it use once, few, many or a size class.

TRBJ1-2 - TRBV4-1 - CASSQPATRSGYTF TGCGCCAGCAGCCAGCCCGCAACGAGGAGTGGCTACACCTTC
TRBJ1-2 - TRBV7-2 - CASSLGGRDYGYTF TGTGCCAGCAGCTTAGGCGGCAGGGACTATGGCTACACCTTC
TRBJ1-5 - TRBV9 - CASSVSGRNQPQHF TGTGCCAGCAGCGTTTCAGGGAGGAATCAGCCCCAGCATTTT
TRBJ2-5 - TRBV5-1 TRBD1 CASSLTGKETQYF TGCGCCAGCAGCCTGACAGGGAAAGAGACCCAGTACTTC
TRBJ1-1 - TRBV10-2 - CASSAGRNTEAFF TGCGCCAGCAGCGCGGGAAGGAACACTGAAGCTTTCTTT
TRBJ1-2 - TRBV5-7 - CASSLRGSSVGYTF TGTGCCAGCAGCTTGAGGGGGTCGTCAGTAGGCTACACCTTC
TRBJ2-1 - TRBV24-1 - CATSDLQMGNEQFF TGTGCCACCAGTGATTTGCAAATGGGTAATGAGCAGTTCTTC
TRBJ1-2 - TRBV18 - CASSPSVRGRGYTF TGTGCCAGCTCACCATCGGTCCGGGGTCGTGGCTACACCTTC
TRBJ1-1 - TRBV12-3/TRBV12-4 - CASSLQGGTEAFF TGTGCCAGCAGTTTACAAGGGGGCACTGAAGCTTTCTTT
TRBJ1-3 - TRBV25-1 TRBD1 CASSPGTGEGNTIYF TGTGCCAGCAGTCCCGGGACAGGGGAAGGAAACACCATATATTTT
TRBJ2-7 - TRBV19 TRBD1 CASSEQGFGEQYF TGTGCCAGTAGTGAACAGGGGTTTGGCGAGCAGTACTTC
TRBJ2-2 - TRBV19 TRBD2 CASSTFWATSGTNTGELFF TGTGCCAGTAGTACTTTCTGGGCCACTAGCGGCACGAACACCGGGGAGCTGTTTTTT
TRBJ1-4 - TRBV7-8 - CASSPRGGPNEKLFF TGTGCCAGCAGCCCTAGGGGGGGGCCTAATGAAAAACTGTTTTTT
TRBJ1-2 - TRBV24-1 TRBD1 CATSDLRGGAGGYTF TGTGCCACCAGTGATTTGAGAGGGGGCGCAGGTGGCTACACCTTC
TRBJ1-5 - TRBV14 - CASSPLGGGRDQPQHF TGTGCCAGCAGCCCCCTAGGGGGGGGCAGGGATCAGCCCCAGCATTTT
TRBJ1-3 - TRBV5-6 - CASSLPGGDLSGNTIYF TGTGCCAGCAGCTTGCCGGGGGGCGACCTTTCTGGAAACACCATATATTTT
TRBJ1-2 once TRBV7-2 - CASSLGGLNYGYTF TGTGCCAGCAGCTTAGGAGGTTTGAACTATGGCTACACCTTC
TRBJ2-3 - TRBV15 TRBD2 CATSREGAGDPDTQYF TGTGCCACCAGCAGAGAGGGAGCGGGGGACCCAGATACGCAGTATTTT
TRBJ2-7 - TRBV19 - CASSIGGSSYEQYF TGTGCCAGTAGTATAGGGGGAAGCTCCTACGAGCAGTACTTC
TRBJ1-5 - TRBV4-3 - CASSQDLTGSGNQPQHF TGCGCCAGCAGCCAAGACCTCACAGGGTCCGGCAATCAGCCCCAGCATTTT
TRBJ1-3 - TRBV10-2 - CASSERGAGNTIYF TGCGCCAGCAGTGAGCGGGGGGCTGGAAACACCATATATTTT
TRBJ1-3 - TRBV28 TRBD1 CASIQGQGGTIYF TGTGCCAGCATCCAAGGACAGGGAGGAACCATATATTTT
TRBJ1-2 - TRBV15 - CATSRDGFNYGYTF TGTGCCACCAGCAGAGATGGATTTAACTATGGCTACACCTTC
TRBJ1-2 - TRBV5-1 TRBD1 CASSNSGQEDYGYTF TGCGCCAGCAGCAACTCCGGACAGGAGGACTATGGCTACACCTTC
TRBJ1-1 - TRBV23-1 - CASSQDRAGGPEAFF TGCGCCAGCAGTCAAGATAGAGCCGGGGGCCCTGAAGCTTTCTTT
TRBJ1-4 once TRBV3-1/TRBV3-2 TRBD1 CASSQTRGQGNEKLFF TGTGCCAGCAGCCAGACCAGGGGGCAAGGGAATGAAAAACTGTTTTTT
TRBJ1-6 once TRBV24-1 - CATSDGRVINSPLHF TGTGCCACCAGTGATGGCAGGGTAATTAATTCACCCCTCCACTTT
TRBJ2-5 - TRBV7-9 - CASSSKLARQETQYF TGTGCCAGCAGCTCGAAGCTAGCGCGCCAAGAGACCCAGTACTTC